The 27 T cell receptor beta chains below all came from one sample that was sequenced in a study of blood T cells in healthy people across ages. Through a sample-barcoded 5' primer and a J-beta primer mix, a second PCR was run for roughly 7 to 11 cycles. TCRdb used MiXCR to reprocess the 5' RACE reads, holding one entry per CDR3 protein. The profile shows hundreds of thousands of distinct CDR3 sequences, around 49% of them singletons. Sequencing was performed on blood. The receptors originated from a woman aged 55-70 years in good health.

CDR3 nucleotide sequence: TGTGCCAGCAGCGGGACGCAGGGATACGAGCAGTACTTC. Protein: CASSGTQGYEQYF. V is TRBV7-3 and J is TRBJ2-5, with D perhaps being TRBD1 or TRBD2 (5 bases each). The J call may be mistaken, given a closer DNA end match to TRBJ2-7. This CDR3 is built from 13 residues. CDR1 and CDR2 (germline): SGHTA, FQGTGA.

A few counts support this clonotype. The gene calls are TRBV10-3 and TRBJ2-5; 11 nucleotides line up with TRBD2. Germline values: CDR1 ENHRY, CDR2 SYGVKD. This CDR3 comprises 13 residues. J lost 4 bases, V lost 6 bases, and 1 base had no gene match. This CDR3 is CAIRLAGAETQYF. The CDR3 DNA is TGTGCCATCAGACTAGCGGGAGCAGAGACCCAGTACTTC.

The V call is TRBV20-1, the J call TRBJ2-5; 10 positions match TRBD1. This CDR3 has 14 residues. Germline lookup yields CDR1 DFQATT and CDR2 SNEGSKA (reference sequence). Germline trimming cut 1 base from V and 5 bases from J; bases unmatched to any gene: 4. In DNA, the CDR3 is TGCAGTGCTAGAGTGACAGGGGGCAGTGAGACCCAGTACTTC. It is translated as CSARVTGGSETQYF.

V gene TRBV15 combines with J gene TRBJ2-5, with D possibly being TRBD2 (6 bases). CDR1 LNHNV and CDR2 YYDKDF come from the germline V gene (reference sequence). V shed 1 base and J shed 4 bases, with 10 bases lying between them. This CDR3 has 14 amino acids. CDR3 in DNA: TGTGCCACCAGCAGAGCCGGGAGTATAGAGACCCAGTACTTC. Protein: CATSRAGSIETQYF.

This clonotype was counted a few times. CDR3 bases: TGTGCCAGCAGCAAAGTTCTCGGACTAGCGGGAGGGCTCACAGATACGCAGTATTTT. Its protein is CASSKVLGLAGGLTDTQYF. The genes are TRBV21-1 and TRBJ2-3; the listed D gene, TRBD2, was not tested against the DNA. TRBV21-1 is shown as a pseudogene. The length of the CDR3 is 19 residues.

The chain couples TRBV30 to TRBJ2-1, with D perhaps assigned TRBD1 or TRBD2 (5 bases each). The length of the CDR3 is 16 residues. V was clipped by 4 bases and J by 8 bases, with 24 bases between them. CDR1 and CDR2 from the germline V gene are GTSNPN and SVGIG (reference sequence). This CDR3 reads CAWTRTGTWGPHEQFF. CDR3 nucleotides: TGTGCCTGGACAAGAACCGGGACCTGGGGACCCCATGAGCAGTTCTTC.

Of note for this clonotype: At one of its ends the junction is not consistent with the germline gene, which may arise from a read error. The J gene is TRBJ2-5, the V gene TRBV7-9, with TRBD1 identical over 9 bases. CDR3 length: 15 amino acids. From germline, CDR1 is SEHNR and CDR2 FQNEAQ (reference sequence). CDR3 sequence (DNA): TGTGCCGGCAGCTGGGACAGGGTTTACCAAGAGACCCAGTACTTC. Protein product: CAGSWDRVYQETQYF.

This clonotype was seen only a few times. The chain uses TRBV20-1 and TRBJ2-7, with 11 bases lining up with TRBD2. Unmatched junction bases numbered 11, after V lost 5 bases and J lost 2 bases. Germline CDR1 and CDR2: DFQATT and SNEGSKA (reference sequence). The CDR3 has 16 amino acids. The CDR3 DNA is TGCAGTGCTCAGGGGGACGGGACTAGCGGTCCCTACGAGCAGTACTTC. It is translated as CSAQGDGTSGPYEQYF.

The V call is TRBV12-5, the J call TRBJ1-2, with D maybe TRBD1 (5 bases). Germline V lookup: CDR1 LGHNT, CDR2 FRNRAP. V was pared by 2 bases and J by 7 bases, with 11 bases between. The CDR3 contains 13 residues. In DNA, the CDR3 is TGTGCTAGTGGTTTGAATCAGGGTGGTGGCTACACCTTC. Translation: CASGLNQGGGYTF.

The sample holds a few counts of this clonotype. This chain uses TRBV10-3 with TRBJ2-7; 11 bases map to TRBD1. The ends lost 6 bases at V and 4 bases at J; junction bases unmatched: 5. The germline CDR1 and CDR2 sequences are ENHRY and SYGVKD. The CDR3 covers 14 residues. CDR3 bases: TGTGCCATCAGGCCCGGGACAGGGGGTTACGAGCAGTACTTC. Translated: CAIRPGTGGYEQYF.

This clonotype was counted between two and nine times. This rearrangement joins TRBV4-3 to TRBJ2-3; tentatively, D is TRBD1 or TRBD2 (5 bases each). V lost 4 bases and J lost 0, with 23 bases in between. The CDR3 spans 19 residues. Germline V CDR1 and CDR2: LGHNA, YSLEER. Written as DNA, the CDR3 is TGCGCCAGCAGCCGCTCGAGGGGCCCTTCCGGAACTAGCACAGATACGCAGTATTTT. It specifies CASSRSRGPSGTSTDTQYF.

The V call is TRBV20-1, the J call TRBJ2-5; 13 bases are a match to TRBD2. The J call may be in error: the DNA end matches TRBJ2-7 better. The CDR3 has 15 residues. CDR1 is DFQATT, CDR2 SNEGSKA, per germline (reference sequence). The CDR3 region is CSVSPRTSGSYEQYF. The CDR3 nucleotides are TGCAGTGTCAGCCCTCGGACTAGCGGGAGTTACGAGCAGTACTTC.

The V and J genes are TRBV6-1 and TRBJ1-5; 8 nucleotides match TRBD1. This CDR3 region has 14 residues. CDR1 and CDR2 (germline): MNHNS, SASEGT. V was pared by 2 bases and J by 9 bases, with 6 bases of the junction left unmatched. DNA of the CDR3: TGTGCCAGCAGTGAAATCAGGGGGCTCCCGCCCCAGCATTTT. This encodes CASSEIRGLPPQHF.

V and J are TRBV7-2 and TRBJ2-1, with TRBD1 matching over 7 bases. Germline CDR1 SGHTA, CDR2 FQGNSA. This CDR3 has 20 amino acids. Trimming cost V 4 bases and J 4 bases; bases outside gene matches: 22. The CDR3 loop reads CASSSPTSTGQSRRYNEQFF. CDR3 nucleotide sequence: TGTGCCAGCAGCTCCCCGACGTCGACAGGGCAATCCCGGAGGTACAATGAGCAGTTCTTC.

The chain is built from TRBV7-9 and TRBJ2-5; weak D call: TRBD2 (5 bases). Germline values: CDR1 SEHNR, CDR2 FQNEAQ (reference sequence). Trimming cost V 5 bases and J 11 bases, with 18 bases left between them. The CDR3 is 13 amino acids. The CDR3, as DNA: TGTGCCAGCAGCCTAGAACACCGTACGGGGCAGTACTTC. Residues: CASSLEHRTGQYF.

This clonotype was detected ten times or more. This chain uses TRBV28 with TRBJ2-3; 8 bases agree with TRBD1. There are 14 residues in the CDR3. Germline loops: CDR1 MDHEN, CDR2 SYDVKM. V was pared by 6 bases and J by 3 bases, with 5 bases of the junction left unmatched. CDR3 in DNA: TGTGCCAGCAGCCCTGGACAGGGTACAGATACGCAGTATTTT. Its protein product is CASSPGQGTDTQYF.

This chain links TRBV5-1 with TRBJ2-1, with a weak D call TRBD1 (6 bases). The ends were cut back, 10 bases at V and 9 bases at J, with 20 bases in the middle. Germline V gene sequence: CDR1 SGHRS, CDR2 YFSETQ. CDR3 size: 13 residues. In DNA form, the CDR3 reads TGCGCCCAACCTACCAAGACAGGCTTTGAGCAGTTCTTC. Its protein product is CAQPTKTGFEQFF. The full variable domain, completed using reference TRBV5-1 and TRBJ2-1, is KAGVTQTPRYLIKTRGQQVTLSCSPISGHRSVSWYQQTPGQGLQFLFEYFSETQRNKGNFPGRFSGRQFSNSRSEMNVSTLELGDSALYLCAQPTKTGFEQFFGPGTRLTVL.

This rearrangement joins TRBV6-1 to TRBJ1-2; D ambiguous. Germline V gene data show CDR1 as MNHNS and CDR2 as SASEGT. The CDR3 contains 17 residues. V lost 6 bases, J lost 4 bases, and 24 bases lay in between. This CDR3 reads CASRRFGRIRLPYGYTF. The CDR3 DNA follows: TGTGCCAGCAGGAGATTTGGGAGAATTAGATTGCCCTATGGCTACACCTTC.

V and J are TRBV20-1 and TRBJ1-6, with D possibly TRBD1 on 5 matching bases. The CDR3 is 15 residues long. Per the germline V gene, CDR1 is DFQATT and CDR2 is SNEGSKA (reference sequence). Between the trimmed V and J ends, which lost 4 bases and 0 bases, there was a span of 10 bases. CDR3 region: CSAKQASSYNSPLHF. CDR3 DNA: TGCAGTGCTAAACAGGCGAGCTCCTATAATTCACCCCTCCACTTT.

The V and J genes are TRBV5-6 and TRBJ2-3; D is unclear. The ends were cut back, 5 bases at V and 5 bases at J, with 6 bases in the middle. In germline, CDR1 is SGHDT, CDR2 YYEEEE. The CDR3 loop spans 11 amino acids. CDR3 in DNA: TGTGCCAGCAGTAACAAAGATACGCAGTATTTT. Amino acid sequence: CASSNKDTQYF.

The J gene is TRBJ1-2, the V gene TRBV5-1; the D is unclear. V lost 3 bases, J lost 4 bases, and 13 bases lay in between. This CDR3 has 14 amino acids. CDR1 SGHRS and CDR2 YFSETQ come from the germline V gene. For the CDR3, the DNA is TGCGCCAGCAGCTCCCGAACAGACCTCTATGGCTACACCTTC. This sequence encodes CASSSRTDLYGYTF.

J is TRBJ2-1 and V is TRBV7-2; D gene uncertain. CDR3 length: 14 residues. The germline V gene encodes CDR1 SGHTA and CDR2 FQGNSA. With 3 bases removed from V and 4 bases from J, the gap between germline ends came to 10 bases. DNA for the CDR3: TGTGCCAGCAGCTTTTCTAGTCGGTACAATGAGCAGTTCTTC. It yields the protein CASSFSSRYNEQFF.

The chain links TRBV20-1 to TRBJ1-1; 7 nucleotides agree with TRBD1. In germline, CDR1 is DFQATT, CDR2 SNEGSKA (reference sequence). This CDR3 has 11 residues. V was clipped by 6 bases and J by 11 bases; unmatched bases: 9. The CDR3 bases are TGCAGTGCCTCTGAGAACAGGGGCGCTTTCTTT. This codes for CSASENRGAFF.

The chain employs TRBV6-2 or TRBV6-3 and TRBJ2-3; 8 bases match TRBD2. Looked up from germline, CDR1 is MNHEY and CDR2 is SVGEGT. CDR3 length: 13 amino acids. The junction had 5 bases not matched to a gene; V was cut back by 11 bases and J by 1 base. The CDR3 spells CAGIAGRTDTQYF. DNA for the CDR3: TGTGCCGGAATAGCGGGACGCACAGATACGCAGTATTTT.

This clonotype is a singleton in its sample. CDR3 sequence (DNA): TGCAGTGCTAGCGGGAGGGCGACCGGGGAGCTGTTTTTT. Amino acids: CSASGRATGELFF. The V call is TRBV20-1, the J call TRBJ2-2; TRBD2 agrees at 8 bases. Germline V lookup: CDR1 DFQATT, CDR2 SNEGSKA (reference sequence). Trimming took 3 bases from V and 5 from J; bases not matched to a gene: 2. This CDR3 has 13 amino acids.

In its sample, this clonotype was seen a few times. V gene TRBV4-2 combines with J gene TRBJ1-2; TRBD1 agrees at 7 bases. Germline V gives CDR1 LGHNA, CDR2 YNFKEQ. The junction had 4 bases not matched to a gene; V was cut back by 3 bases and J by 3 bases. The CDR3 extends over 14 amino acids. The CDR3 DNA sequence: TGTGCCAGCAGCCATTCCGGGACAGACTATGGCTACACCTTC. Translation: CASSHSGTDYGYTF.

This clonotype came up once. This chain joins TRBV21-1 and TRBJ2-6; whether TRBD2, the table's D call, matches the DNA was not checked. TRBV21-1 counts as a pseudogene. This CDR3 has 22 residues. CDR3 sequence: CASSKWSGSCISRSSRANVLTF. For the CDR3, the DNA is TGTGCCAGCAGCAAATGGAGCGGGAGTTGTATATCTAGATCCTCTAGGGCCAACGTCCTGACTTTC.